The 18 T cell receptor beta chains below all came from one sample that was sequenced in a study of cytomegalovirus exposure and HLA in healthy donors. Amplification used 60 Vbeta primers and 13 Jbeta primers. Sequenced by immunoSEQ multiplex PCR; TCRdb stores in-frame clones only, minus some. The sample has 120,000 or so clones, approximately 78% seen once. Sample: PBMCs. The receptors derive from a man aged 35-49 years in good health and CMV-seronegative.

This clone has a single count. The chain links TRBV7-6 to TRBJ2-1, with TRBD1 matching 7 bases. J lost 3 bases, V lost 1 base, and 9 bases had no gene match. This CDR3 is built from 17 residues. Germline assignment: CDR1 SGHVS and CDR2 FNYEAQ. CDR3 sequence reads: CASSLEAAGGLYNEQFF. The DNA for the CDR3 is TGTGCCAGCAGCTTAGAAGCGGCAGGGGGTCTCTACAATGAGCAGTTCTTC.

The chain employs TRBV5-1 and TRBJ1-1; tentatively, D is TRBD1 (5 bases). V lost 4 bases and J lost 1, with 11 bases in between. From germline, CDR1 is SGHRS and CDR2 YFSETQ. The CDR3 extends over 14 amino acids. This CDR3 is CASSPSTANTEAFF. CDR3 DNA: TGCGCCAGCAGCCCCTCGACAGCGAACACTGAAGCTTTCTTT.

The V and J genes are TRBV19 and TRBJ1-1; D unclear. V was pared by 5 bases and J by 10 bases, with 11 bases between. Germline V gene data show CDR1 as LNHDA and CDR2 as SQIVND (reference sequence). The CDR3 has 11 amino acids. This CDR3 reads CASSPSLGAFF. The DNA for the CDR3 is TGTGCCAGTAGTCCCAGTCTAGGAGCTTTCTTT.

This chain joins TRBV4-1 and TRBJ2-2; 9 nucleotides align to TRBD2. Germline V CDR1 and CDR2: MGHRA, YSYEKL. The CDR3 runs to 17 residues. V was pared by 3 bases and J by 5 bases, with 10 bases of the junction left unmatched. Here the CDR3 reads CASSQGPGLAMTGELFF. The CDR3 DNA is TGCGCCAGCAGCCAGGGACCGGGACTAGCTATGACCGGGGAGCTGTTTTTT.

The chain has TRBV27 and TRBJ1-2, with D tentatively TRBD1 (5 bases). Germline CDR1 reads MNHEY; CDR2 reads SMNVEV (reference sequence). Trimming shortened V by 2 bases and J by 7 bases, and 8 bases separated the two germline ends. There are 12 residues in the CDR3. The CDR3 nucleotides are TGTGCCAGCAGTTTAACAGGTGTTGGCTACACCTTC. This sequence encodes CASSLTGVGYTF.

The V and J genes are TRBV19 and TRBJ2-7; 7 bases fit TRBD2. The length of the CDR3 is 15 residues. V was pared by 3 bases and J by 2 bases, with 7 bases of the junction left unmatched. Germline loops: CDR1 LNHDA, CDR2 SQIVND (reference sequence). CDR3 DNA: TGTGCCAGTAGTATTCTGCCGGGAGGCGCCTACGAGCAGTACTTC. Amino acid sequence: CASSILPGGAYEQYF.

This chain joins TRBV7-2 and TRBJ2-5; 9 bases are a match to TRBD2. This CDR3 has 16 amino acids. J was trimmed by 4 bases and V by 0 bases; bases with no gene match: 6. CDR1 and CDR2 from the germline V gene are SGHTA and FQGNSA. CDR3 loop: CASSLAGGGAGETQYF. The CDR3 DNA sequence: TGTGCCAGCAGCTTAGCGGGCGGGGGGGCCGGAGAGACCCAGTACTTC. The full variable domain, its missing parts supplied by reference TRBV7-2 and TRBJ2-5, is GAGVSQSPSNKVTEKGKDVELRCDPISGHTALYWYRQSLGQGLEFLIYFQGNSAPDKSGLPSDRFSAERTGGSVSTLTIQRTQQEDSAVYLCASSLAGGGAGETQYFGPGTRLLVL.

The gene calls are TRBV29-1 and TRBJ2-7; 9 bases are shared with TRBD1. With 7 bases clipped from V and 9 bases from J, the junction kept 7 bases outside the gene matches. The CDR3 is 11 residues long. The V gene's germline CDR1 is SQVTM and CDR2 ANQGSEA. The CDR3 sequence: CSAGTGTGQYF. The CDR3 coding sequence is TGCAGCGCTGGGACAGGGACCGGGCAGTACTTC.

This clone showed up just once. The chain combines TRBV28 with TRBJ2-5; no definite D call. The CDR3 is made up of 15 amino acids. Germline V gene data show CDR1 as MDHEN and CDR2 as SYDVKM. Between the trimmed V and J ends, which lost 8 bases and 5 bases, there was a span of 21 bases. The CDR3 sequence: CASYLRGGRRETQYF. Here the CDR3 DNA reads TGTGCCAGCTATTTGCGCGGTGGTCGTAGGGAGACCCAGTACTTC.

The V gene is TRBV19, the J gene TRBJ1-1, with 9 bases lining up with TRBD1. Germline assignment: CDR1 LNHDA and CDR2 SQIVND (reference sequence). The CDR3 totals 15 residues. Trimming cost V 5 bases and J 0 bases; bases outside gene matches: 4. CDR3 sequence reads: CASSSRTGVNTEAFF. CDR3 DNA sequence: TGTGCCAGTAGTTCCCGGACAGGGGTGAACACTGAAGCTTTCTTT. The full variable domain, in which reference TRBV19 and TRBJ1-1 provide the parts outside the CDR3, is DGGITQSPKYLFRKEGQNVTLSCEQNLNHDAMYWYRQDPGQGLRLIYYSQIVNDFQKGDIAEGYSVSREKKESFPLTVTSAQKNPTAFYLCASSSRTGVNTEAFFGQGTRLTVV.

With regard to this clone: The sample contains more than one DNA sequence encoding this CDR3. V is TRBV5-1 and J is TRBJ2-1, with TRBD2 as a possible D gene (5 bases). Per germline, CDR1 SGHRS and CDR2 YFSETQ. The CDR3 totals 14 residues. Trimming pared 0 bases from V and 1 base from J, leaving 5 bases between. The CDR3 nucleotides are TGCGCCAGCAGCTTGGGCGGGTCCTACAATGAGCAGTTCTTC. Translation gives CASSLGGSYNEQFF.

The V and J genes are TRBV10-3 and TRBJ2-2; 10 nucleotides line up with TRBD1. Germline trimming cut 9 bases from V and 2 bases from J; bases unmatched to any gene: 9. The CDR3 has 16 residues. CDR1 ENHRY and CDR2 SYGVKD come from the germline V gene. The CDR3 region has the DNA TGTGCCATTCGATCCGGGACAGGGGCTAACACCGGGGAGCTGTTTTTT. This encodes CAIRSGTGANTGELFF.

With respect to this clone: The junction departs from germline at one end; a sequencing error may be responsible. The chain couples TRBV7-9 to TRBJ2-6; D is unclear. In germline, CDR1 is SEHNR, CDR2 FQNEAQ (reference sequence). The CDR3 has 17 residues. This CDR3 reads CSSTWASHISGANVLTF. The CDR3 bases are TGTTCCAGCACCTGGGCGAGCCACATCTCTGGGGCCAACGTCCTGACTTTC. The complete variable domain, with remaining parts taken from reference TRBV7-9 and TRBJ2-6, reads DTGVSQNPRHKITKRGQNVTFRCDPISEHNRLYWYRQTLGQGPEFLTYFQNEAQLEKSRLLSDRFSAERPKGSFSTLEIQRTEQGDSAMYLCSSTWASHISGANVLTFGAGSRLTVL.

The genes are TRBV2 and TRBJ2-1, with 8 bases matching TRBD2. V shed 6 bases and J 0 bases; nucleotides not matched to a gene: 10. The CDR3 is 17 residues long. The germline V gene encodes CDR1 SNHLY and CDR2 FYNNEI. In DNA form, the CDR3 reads TGTGCCAGCAGGGGGACTAGTCCGGGAAGCTCCTACAATGAGCAGTTCTTC. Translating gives CASRGTSPGSSYNEQFF.

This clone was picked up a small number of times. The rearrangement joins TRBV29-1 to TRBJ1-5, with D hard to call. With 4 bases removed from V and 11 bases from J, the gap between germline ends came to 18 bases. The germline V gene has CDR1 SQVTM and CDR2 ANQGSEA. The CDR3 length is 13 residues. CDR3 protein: CSVASGLGRSQHF. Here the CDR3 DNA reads TGCAGCGTTGCATCGGGCCTCGGGAGGTCCCAGCATTTT.

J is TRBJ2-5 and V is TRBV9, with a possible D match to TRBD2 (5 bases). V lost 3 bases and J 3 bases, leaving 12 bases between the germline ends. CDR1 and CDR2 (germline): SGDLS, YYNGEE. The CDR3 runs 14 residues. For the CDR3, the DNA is TGTGCCAGCAGCGGAAAAGGAGCGGAAGAGACCCAGTACTTC. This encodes CASSGKGAEETQYF.

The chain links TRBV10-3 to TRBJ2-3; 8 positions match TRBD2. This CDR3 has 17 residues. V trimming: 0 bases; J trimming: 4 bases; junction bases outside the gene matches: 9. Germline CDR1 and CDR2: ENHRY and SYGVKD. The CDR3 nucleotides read TGTGCCATCAGTGAGTCAGGAAGCGGGAGCCGGCCAGATACGCAGTATTTT. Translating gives CAISESGSGSRPDTQYF.

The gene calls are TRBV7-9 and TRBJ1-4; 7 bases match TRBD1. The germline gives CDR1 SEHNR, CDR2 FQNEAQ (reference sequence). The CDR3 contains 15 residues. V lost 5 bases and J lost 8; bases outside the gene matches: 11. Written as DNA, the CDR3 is TGTGCCAGCAGCGGAGGGGGCTTCGTGCGAGAAAAACTGTTTTTT. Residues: CASSGGGFVREKLFF.